This T cell receptor beta chain was captured in a study of cytomegalovirus exposure and HLA in healthy donors. Overall study findings and caveats: Among TCR sequences, most were rare, though some public TCRs appeared in many donors. Roughly 170 TCR beta chains were listed as cytomegalovirus-associated.

Sequencing used immunoSEQ multiplex PCR; TCRdb keeps in-frame clones, though not all of them. The sample comprises roughly 250,000 clones, around 87% of which are singletons, and under 0.45% rests with the top ten. An approximately 120-subject validation cohort, separate from the 666-subject first cohort, supplied the donors. Note on this clone: The antigen is unknown.

The CDR3 spans 13 residues. Germline CDR1 and CDR2: GTSNPN and SVGIG (reference sequence). V was trimmed by 1 base and J by 1 base, leaving 7 bases between them. The rearrangement links TRBV30 to TRBJ2-5, with unresolved D. Sequencing was performed on PBMCs. This receptor was identified in a woman in her late teens or twenties in good health and CMV-seronegative. The CDR3 loop is CAWSGGFQETQYF. The CDR3 region has the DNA TGTGCCTGGAGTGGCGGATTCCAAGAGACCCAGTACTTC.